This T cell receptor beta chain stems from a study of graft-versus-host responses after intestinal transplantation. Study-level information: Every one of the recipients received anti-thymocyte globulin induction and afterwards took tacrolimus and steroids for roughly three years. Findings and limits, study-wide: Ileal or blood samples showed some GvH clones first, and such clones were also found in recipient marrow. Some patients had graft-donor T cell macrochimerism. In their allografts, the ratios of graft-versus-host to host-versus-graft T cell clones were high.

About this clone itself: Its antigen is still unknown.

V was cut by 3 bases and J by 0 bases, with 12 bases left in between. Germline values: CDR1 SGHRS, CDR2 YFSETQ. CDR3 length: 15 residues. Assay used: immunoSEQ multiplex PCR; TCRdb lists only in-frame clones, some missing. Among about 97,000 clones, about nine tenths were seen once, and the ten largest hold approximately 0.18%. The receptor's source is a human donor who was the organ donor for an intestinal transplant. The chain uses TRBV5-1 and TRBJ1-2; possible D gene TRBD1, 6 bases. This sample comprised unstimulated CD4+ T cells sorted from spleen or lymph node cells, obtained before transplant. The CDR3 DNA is TGCGCCAGCAGCTACGGACAGTCAGCTAACTATGGCTACACCTTC. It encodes CASSYGQSANYGYTF.